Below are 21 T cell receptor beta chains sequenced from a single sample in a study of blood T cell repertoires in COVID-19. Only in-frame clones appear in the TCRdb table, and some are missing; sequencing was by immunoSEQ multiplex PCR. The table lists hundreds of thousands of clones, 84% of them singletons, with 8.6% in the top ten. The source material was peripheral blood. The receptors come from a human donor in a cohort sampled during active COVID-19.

The CDR3 bases are TGTGCCAGCGTCCATACGACAAGGGGTGACACTGAAGCTTTCTTT. This sequence encodes CASVHTTRGDTEAFF. The chain uses TRBV28 and TRBJ1-1; TRBD1 might be the D (5 bases). Trimming took 8 bases from V and 3 from J, leaving 19 bases between them. The germline gives CDR1 MDHEN, CDR2 SYDVKM. This CDR3 is 15 amino acids long.

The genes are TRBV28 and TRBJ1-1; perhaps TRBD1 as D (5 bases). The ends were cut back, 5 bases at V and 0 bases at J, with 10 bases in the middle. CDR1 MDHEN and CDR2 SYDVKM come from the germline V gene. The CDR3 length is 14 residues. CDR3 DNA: TGTGCCAGCAGTCCCCCGGGGGTGAACACTGAAGCTTTCTTT. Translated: CASSPPGVNTEAFF.

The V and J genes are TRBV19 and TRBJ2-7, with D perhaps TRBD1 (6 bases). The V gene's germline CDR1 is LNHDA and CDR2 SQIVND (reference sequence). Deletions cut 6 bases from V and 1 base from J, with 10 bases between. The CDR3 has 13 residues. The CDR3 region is CASSYDRSYEQYF. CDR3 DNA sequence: TGTGCCAGTAGCTACGACAGGTCCTACGAGCAGTACTTC.

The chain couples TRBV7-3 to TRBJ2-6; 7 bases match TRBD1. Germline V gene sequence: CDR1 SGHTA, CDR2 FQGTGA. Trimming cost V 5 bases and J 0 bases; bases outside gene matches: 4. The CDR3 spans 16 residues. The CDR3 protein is CASSPRDSSGANVLTF. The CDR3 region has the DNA TGTGCCAGCAGCCCCCGGGACAGCTCTGGGGCCAACGTCCTGACTTTC.

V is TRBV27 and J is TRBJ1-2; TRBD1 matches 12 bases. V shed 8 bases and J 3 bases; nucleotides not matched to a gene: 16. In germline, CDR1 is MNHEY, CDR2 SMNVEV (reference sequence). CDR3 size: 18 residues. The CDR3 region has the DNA TGTGCCAGCGTTTATATGTGGGACAGGGGGCGGTTGGACTATGGCTACACCTTC. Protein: CASVYMWDRGRLDYGYTF.

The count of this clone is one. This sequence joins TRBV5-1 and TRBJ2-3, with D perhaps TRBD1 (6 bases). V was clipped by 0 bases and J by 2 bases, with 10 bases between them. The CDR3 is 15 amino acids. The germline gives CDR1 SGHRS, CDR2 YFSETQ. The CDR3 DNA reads TGCGCCAGCAGCTTGGGGGGACACCACACAGATACGCAGTATTTT. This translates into CASSLGGHHTDTQYF.

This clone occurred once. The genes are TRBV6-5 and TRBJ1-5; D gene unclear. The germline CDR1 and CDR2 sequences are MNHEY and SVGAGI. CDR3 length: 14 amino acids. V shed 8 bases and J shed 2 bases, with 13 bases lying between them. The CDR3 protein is CASSPGLGNQPQHF. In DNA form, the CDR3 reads TGTGCCAGCTCTCCGGGGTTGGGCAATCAGCCCCAGCATTTT.

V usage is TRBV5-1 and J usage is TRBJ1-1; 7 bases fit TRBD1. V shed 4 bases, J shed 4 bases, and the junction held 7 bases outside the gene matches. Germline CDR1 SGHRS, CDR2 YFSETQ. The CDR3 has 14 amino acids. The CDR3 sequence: CASSRSGTVTEAFF. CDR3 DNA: TGCGCCAGCAGCAGAAGTGGGACAGTCACTGAAGCTTTCTTT.

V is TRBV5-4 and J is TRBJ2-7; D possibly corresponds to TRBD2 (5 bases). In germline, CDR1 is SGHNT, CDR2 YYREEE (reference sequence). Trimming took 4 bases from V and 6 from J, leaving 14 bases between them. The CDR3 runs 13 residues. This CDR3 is CASSDPGLLEQYF. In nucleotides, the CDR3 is TGTGCCAGCAGCGATCCTGGACTGCTCGAGCAGTACTTC.

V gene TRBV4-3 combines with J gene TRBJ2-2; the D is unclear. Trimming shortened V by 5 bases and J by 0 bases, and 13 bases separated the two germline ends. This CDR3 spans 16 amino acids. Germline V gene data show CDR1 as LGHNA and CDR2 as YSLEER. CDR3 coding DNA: TGCGCCAGCAGCAGCCGGAGCCCCCCGAACACCGGGGAGCTGTTTTTT. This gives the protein CASSSRSPPNTGELFF.

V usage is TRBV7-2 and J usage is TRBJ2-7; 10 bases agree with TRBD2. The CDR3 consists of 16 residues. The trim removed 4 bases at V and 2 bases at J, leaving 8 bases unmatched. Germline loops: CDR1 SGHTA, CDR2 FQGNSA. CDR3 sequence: CASSSSRSGGAYEQYF. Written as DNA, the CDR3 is TGTGCCAGCAGCTCCAGCAGGAGCGGGGGGGCCTACGAGCAGTACTTC. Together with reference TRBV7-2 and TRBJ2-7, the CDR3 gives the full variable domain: GAGVSQSPSNKVTEKGKDVELRCDPISGHTALYWYRQSLGQGLEFLIYFQGNSAPDKSGLPSDRFSAERTGGSVSTLTIQRTQQEDSAVYLCASSSSRSGGAYEQYFGPGTRLTVT.

CDR3 amino acids: CASSLRTSGRAPGRWEQYF. CDR3 DNA sequence: TGTGCCAGCAGTTTGCGGACTAGCGGGAGGGCCCCGGGTAGATGGGAGCAGTACTTC. The rearrangement uses TRBV27 and TRBJ2-7; 15 nucleotides align to TRBD2. The CDR3 consists of 19 residues. The junction had 16 bases not matched to a gene; V was cut back by 3 bases and J by 7 bases. CDR1 is MNHEY, CDR2 SMNVEV, per germline (reference sequence).

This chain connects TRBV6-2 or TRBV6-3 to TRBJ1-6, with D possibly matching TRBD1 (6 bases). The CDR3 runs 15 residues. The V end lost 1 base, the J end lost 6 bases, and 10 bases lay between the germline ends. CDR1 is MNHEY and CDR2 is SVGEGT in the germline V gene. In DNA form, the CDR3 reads TGTGCCAGCAGTTACTACACAGGGTTTAATTCACCCCTCCACTTT. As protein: CASSYYTGFNSPLHF.

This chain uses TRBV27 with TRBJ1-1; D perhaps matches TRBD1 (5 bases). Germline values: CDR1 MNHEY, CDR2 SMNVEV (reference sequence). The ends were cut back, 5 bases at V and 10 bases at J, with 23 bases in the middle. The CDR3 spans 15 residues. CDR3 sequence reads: CASSRVTGALGSAFF. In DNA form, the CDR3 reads TGTGCCAGCAGTCGAGTTACAGGAGCCTTAGGTTCAGCTTTCTTT.

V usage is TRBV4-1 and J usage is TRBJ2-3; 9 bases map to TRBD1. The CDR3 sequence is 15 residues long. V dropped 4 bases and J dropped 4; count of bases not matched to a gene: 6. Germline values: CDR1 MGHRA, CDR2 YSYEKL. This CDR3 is CASSLGQGGADTQYF. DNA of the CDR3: TGCGCCAGCAGCCTGGGACAGGGAGGGGCAGATACGCAGTATTTT.

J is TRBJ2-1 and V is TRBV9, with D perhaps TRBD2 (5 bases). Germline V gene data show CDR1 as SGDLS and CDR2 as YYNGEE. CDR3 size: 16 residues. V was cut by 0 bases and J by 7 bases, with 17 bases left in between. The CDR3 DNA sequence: TGTGCCAGCAGCGTAGACCAAGCGGAATACATAAATGAGCAGTTCTTC. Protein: CASSVDQAEYINEQFF.

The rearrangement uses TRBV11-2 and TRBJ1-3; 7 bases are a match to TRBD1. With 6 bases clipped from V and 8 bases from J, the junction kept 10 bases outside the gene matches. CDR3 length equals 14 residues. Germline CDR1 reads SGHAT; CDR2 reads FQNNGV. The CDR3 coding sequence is TGTGCCAGCAGGGCCCCGGGACAGAAAGACACCATATATTTT. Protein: CASRAPGQKDTIYF.

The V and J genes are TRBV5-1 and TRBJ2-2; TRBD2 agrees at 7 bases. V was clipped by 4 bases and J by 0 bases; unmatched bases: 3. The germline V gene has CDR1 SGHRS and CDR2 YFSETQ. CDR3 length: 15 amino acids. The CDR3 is CASSPLAANTGELFF. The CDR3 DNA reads TGCGCCAGCAGCCCTCTAGCGGCGAACACCGGGGAGCTGTTTTTT.

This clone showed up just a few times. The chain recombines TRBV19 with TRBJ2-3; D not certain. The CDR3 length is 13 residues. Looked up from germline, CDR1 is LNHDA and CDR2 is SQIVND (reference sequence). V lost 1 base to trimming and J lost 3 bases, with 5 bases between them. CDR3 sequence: CASSIAGTDTQYF. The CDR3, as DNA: TGTGCCAGTAGTATAGCAGGAACAGATACGCAGTATTTT. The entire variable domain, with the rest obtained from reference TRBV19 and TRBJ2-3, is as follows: DGGITQSPKYLFRKEGQNVTLSCEQNLNHDAMYWYRQDPGQGLRLIYYSQIVNDFQKGDIAEGYSVSREKKESFPLTVTSAQKNPTAFYLCASSIAGTDTQYFGPGTRLTVL.

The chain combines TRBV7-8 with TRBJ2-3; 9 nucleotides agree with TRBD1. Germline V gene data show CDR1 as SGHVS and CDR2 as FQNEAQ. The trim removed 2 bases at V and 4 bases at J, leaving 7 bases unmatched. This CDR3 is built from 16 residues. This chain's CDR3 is CASSLLGDRVADTQYF. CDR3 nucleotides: TGTGCCAGCAGCTTATTGGGGGACAGGGTTGCAGATACGCAGTATTTT. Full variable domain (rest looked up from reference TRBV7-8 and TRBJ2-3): GAGVSQSPRYKVAKRGQDVALRCDPISGHVSLFWYQQALGQGPEFLTYFQNEAQLDKSGLPSDRFFAERPEGSVSTLKIQRTQQEDSAVYLCASSLLGDRVADTQYFGPGTRLTVL.

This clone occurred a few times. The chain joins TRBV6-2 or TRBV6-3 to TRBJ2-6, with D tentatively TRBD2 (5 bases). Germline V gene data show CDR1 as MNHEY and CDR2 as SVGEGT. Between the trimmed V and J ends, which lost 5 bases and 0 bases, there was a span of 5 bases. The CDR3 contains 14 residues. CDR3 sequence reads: CASSTSSGANVLTF. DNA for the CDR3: TGTGCCAGCAGTACTAGCTCTGGGGCCAACGTCCTGACTTTC.